The T cell receptor beta chain described here comes from a study of CD8+CD57+ T cells in acquired aplastic anemia. Study results and limitations: It was found that twenty-nine CD8+ CDR3 sequences were shared between patients and controls.

Only patients with CD8+CD57+ cell expansion on flow cytometry were chosen for sequencing. Genomic DNA was employed as the template in profiling TCR beta VDJ and CDR3. One entry per CDR3 protein, called by TCRdb with MiXCR from the reads. Among under 200,000 distinct CDR3 sequences, 45% to 55% were seen once, and the ten largest hold about 30%. CDR1 and CDR2 (germline): DFQATT, SNEGSKA (reference sequence). The CDR3 sequence is 14 residues long. This clonotype was recorded once. Its antigen is as yet unknown. A much larger clonotype is one base distant, so this may be a read error. The sequence derives from a human donor with aplastic anemia. The chain is built from TRBV20-1 and TRBJ1-2, with TRBD1 as a possible D gene (6 bases). The specimen sequenced was sorted CD4+, CD8+, or CD8+CD57+ T cells (not recorded which) from PBMCs. In nucleotides, the CDR3 is TGCAGGGGGGAGCGGGGGCGCTTGAACTATGGCTACACCTTC. Amino acid sequence: CRGERGRLNYGYTF.